Reported below is one T cell receptor beta chain. This clone was observed a handful of times. This clone's antigen is unknown. No much larger clone is present one base from it, and per-base qualities are unavailable. The source of the sample is a study of blood T cell repertoires in COVID-19 (dated by TCRdb to 2019 to 2021). Regarding the research as a whole: The collaborator samples originated in the United States, Italy and Spain and spanned the acute and convalescent phases of COVID-19. The material from the prospective study consisted of cDNA or gDNA derived from T cells, B-cell-depleted T cells, or PBMCs. A de-identified subject ID, COVID-19 status, age in years and sex were almost always included in the sample metadata. The repertoires were released in a freely available public database meant as a resource for research on the immune response to SARS-CoV-2. Samples were obtained from the ongoing ImmuneRACE study (first 160 participants) and from 1,254 subjects provided by 6 global collaborators. Where available, HLA class I and class II types were obtained from metadata supplied by the sample provider rather than from assay-based typing. Subjects who had been exposed to COVID-19, were actively infected with it, or had recovered from it provided the deeply sampled blood TCRbeta repertoires that made up the dataset. General findings and caveats noted by the study authors: How much clinical and demographic metadata was included differed by source and by participant, and the metadata was provided uncurated.

TCRbeta CDR3 regions were amplified from genomic DNA using the immunoSEQ Assay, a bias-controlled multiplex PCR. In the source study's methods: The number of nucleated cells in each sample was estimated from the amplification of reference gene primers within the assay. Sequence reads were collapsed and filtered to measure the absolute abundance of every unique TCRbeta CDR3 rearrangement. For each sample, productive Simpson clonality was calculated as the square root of Simpson's diversity index across productive rearrangements. TCRdb limited this immuneACCESS table to in-frame rearrangements with V and J called. A share of clones is missing; checked studies link under half to unresolved V genes, and the rest is unexplained. Clone size and the V and J calls come from that table; the DNA yielded D and trimming. A total of under 75,000 clones appear in this sample, 70% to 75% of them only once. The ten largest clones capture around 20% of the sample.

Collaborating institutions collected whole blood in K2EDTA tubes following their own protocols. Collaborator samples were shipped for TCRbeta analysis as frozen whole blood, isolated PBMCs, or DNA extracted from either sample type. The sequenced sample was peripheral blood. The source is a man in his 60s with acute or convalescent COVID-19.

The DNA is as follows: TGTGCCAGCAGCTGGGTTCTAGCGGGGGTTGAGACCCAGTACTTC. Translated, it gives CASSWVLAGVETQYF. The V and J segments used are TRBV7-9 and TRBJ2-5; 10 central nucleotides agree with TRBD2. From the germline V gene (reference sequence), CDR1 is SEHNR and CDR2 is FQNEAQ. V loses 4 bases at its end and J loses 5 bases; junction bases beyond the gene matches: 7. The CDR3, cysteine through phenylalanine, is 15 amino acids long. CDR3 DNA is the only sequence kept; it has 45 bases, read in frame from the first base.